This T cell receptor (beta chain) appears in the sequencing data of a study of cytomegalovirus exposure and HLA in healthy donors. Study-wide findings and caveats: As a later analysis showed, a missense DCLRE1C variant was linked to trimming of TCR beta V- and J-genes.

PCR amplification relied on 60 Vbeta primers (plus 13 Jbeta primers). This table comes from immunoSEQ multiplex PCR, and its TCRdb copy is limited to in-frame clones, with some not included. The sample yields 130,000 or so clones, approximately 74% seen once. Germline lookup yields CDR1 PRHDT and CDR2 FYEKMQ (reference sequence). CDR3 length: 17 residues. V dropped 5 bases and J dropped 10; count of bases not matched to a gene: 16. As concerns this clone: Its cognate antigen is unknown.

Sequencing was performed on PBMCs. This chain connects TRBV13 to TRBJ2-3; 12 bases are shared with TRBD2. This receptor was obtained from a man aged 40-55 years in good health and CMV-seropositive. CDR3 loop: CASSLLGLAGPGGAQYF. CDR3 nucleotides: TGTGCCAGCAGCCTACTAGGACTAGCGGGGCCCGGGGGGGCGCAGTATTTT.